The following is a T cell receptor beta chain sequence with its context. This specimen comes from a study of technical replicates of blood from several donors. Using immunoSEQ multiplex PCR, the repertoire was profiled, and TCRdb retains in-frame clones only, with some absent. This table holds over 55,000 clones, approximately 94% found once. The CDR3 contains 15 residues. Germline CDR1 MNHNS, CDR2 SASEGT. Losses at the gene ends were 3 bases for V and 4 bases for J; bases not matched to a gene: 9. The chain links TRBV6-1 to TRBJ2-7; 7 bases are shared with TRBD2. The sequencing sample was made of PBMCs. This TCR was recovered from a human donor in good health. Some clones in this sample may be carry-over from other donors' samples. In DNA, the CDR3 is TGTGCCAGCAGTGAGGGGGGGGGAAAAAATTACGAGCAGTACTTC. Translating gives CASSEGGGKNYEQYF.